This TCR beta chain originates from a study of OX40 agonist ivuxolimab in advanced cancers. Describing the broader study: Ivuxolimab was a fully human IgG2 agonistic monoclonal antibody targeting the costimulatory receptor OX40 (CD134). In the dose-escalation cohort, 82.7% of patients were male, and the mean age was around 60 years, with a range of about 23 to 90. Intravenous ivuxolimab was administered to patients every 2 weeks at six dose levels: 0.01, 0.1, 0.3, 1.5, 3 and 10 mg/kg. Among the roughly 50 dose-escalation patients, some 20 had hepatocellular carcinoma, roughly 15 melanoma, 9 renal cell carcinoma and 9 head and neck cancer. Prior anti-PD-1, anti-PD-L1 or anti-CTLA-4 therapy was permitted, and about two fifths of dose-escalation patients had received checkpoint inhibitors. Peripheral TCRbeta sequencing was intended to test whether TCR sequence diversity was altered and clonal T-cell expansion was caused by ivuxolimab. The paper describes the monotherapy dose-escalation part (N of about 57 patients) of the phase I trial of ivuxolimab. Partial responses were achieved by three dose-escalation patients, of whom one had hepatocellular carcinoma and two had cutaneous melanoma. The study at large found these results: Which antigens the clonally expanded peripheral T cells were specific for was not determined. In partial responders in the 0.1-3.0 mg/kg groups, normalized peripheral clonal expansion was found to be among the lowest, especially among CD8+ T cells. Low levels of normalized T-cell clonal expansion were also seen in some patients who did not respond. At doses of 0.1 to 3.0 mg/kg, clonal expansion of both CD4+ and CD8+ T cells in blood was seen between baseline and week 6. After ivuxolimab, CD8+ T cells had more expanded clones than CD4+ T cells on average.

CDR1 and CDR2, per the germline V gene, are MGHDK and SYGVNS. Taken from cysteine to phenylalanine, the CDR3 has 17 residues. Left in the record is the CDR3 DNA by itself, 51 bases read in frame from the first base. Germline trimming amounts to 6 bases on V and 7 bases on J, with 13 as the count of junction bases outside the gene matches. Patients with a history of autoimmune disease or receiving systemic immunosuppression were excluded from the trial. Peripheral blood for TCR sequencing was collected from all dose cohorts at baseline, on cycle 4 day 1, and on cycle 7 day 1. The samples were taken from a phase I, first-in-human, multicenter, open-label dose-escalation trial of ivuxolimab. Adults with locally advanced or metastatic head and neck squamous cell, hepatocellular, melanoma or renal cell carcinoma were enrolled in the trial. CD4+ and CD8+ T cells were sorted separately from peripheral blood before TCR sequencing.

For sequencing of the TCRbeta CDR3 region, genomic DNA was extracted from the sorted cells. The immunoSEQ Assay was used for sequencing of TCRbeta CDR3 regions. Here the immuneACCESS table is served through TCRdb, limited to in-frame sequences with V and J called. Missing clones are a known gap in these copies; in checked studies unresolved V genes cover under half, and the rest lacks a known reason. The sample includes tens of thousands of clones, with roughly 91% observed a single time. The ten largest clones take up about 0.52% of the sample. In the case of this clone: This receptor's antigen is unknown. No much larger clone exists at a distance of one base, and base qualities are not known.

This TCR derives from an adult with an advanced solid tumor such as melanoma, head and neck, liver or kidney cancer. Recombination connected TRBV25-1 to TRBJ2-2; a stretch of 11 junction bases matches TRBD1. This specimen consisted of CD4+ or CD8+ T cells sorted from blood, obtained in a trial of the OX40 agonist ivuxolimab. The CDR3 amino acid sequence is: CASSNTPGTGGFGELFF. The DNA sequence reads TGTGCCAGCAGCAATACCCCCGGGACAGGGGGATTCGGGGAGCTGTTTTTT.